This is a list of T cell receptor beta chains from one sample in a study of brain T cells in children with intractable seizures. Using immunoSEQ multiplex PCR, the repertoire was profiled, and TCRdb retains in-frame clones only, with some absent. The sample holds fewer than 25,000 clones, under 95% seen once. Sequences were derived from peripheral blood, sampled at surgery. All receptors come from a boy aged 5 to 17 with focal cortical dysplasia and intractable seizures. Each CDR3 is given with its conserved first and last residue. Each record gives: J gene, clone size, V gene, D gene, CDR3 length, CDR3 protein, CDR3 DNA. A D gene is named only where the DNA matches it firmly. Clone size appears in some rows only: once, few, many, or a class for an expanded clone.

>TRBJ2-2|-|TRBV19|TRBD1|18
CASRGSGDRGFLPGELFF
TGTGCCAGTAGAGGATCCGGGGACAGGGGGTTTCTACCCGGGGAGCTGTTTTTT
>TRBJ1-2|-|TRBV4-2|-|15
CASSPADGESYGYTF
TGTGCCAGCAGCCCCGCGGATGGAGAGAGCTATGGCTACACCTTC
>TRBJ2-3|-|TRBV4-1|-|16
CASSQDPDISTDTQYF
TGCGCCAGCAGCCAAGACCCGGACATATCCACAGATACGCAGTATTTT
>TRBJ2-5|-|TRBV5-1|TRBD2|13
CASSRRGQETQYF
TGCGCCAGCAGTCGGCGGGGGCAAGAGACCCAGTACTTC
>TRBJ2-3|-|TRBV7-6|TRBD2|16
CASSLVGGRIADTQYF
TGTGCCAGCAGCTTAGTGGGCGGGAGGATCGCAGATACGCAGTATTTT
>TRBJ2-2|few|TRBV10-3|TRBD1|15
CAISEGDRDTGELFF
TGTGCCATCAGTGAGGGGGACAGGGACACCGGGGAGCTGTTTTTT
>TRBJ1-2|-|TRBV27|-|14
CASSLVGCLYGYTF
TGTGCCAGCAGTTTAGTGGGGTGCCTATATGGCTACACCTTC
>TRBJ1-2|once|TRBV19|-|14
CASSISDHPDGYTF
TGTGCCAGTAGTATCTCGGACCACCCGGATGGCTACACCTTC
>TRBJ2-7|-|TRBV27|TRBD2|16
CASSLFGRGGAHEQYF
TGTGCCAGCAGTTTATTCGGGCGCGGGGGGGCCCACGAGCAGTACTTC
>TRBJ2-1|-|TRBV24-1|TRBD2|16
CATSDPGLAWDNEQFF
TGTGCCACCAGTGACCCCGGACTAGCGTGGGACAATGAGCAGTTCTTC
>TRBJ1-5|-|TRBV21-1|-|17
CASSRERKDESNQPQHF
TGTGCCAGCAGCAGAGAAAGAAAAGACGAAAGCAATCAGCCCCAGCATTTT
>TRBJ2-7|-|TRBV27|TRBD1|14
CASSLDRGGYEQYF
TGTGCCAGCAGTTTAGACAGGGGCGGCTACGAGCAGTACTTC
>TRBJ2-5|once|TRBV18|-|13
CASSRAYGETQYF
TGTGCCAGCTCGCGCGCCTACGGTGAGACCCAGTACTTC
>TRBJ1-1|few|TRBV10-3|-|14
CAIRPLLVNTEAFF
TGTGCCATCAGGCCTCTTCTAGTGAACACTGAAGCTTTCTTT
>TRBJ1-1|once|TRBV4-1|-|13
CASSQSTGTEAFF
TGCGCCAGCAGCCAATCTACAGGGACTGAAGCTTTCTTT
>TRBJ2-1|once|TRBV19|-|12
CASSIQGSEQFF
TGTGCCAGTAGTATACAGGGGTCGGAGCAGTTCTTC
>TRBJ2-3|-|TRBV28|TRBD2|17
CASSFWASGVGSDTQYF
TGTGCCAGCAGTTTCTGGGCTAGCGGGGTAGGTTCGGATACGCAGTATTTT
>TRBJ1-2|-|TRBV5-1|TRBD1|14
CASSYNRDSYGYTF
TGCGCCAGCAGCTACAACCGGGACAGCTATGGCTACACCTTC
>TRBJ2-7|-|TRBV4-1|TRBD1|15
CASSQTGTGYYEQYF
TGCGCCAGCAGCCAGACCGGGACAGGGTACTACGAGCAGTACTTC
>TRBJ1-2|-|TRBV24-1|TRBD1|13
CATSVTGGNGYTF
TGTGCCACCAGTGTGACAGGGGGTAATGGCTACACCTTC
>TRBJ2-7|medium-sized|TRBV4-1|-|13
CASRDTGTYEQYF
TGCGCCAGCAGGGATACAGGAACCTACGAGCAGTACTTC
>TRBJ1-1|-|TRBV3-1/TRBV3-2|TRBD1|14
CASSPRTGRAEAFF
TGTGCCAGCAGCCCCCGGACAGGGAGGGCTGAAGCTTTCTTT
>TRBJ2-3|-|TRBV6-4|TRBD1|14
CASSKQGGTDTQYF
TGTGCCAGCAGTAAACAGGGGGGCACAGATACGCAGTATTTT
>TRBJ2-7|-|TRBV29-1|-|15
CSVEVNDKLFYEQYF
TGCAGCGTTGAAGTCAACGACAAACTTTTCTACGAGCAGTACTTC